This T cell receptor beta chain was profiled in a study of siplizumab effects on memory and regulatory T cells. General study results and limits: Proliferating clones, CD4+ or CD8+, lacked an assignable naive or memory phenotype in roughly 80-96% of cases. Naive T cells looked more diverse than memory cells and looked like major alloresponse contributors. Whether the proliferating Tregs (from siplizumab cultures) were suppressive was not confirmed. Alloreactive sequences that could be traced to unstimulated CD4+ memory cells showed a significant reduction under siplizumab.

This clone was seen just once. Its specificity is unknown. The germline V and J ends were trimmed by 5 bases and 6 bases, with 20 bases remaining between them. Germline assignment: CDR1 MNHGY and CDR2 SVAAGI. The CDR3 covers 15 residues. Assay: immunoSEQ multiplex PCR; the TCRdb copy retains only in-frame clones and omits some. The sample contains 100,000 or so clones, about 90% of which appear only once. The sample taken for sequencing was Tregs sorted from blood. The V and J genes are TRBV6-9 and TRBJ2-7; D is possibly TRBD2 (7 bases). This TCR was sampled from a human donor in good health. The CDR3 DNA reads TGTGCCAGCAGTGAGGGGGGGATTCGGCTACGCGAGCAGTACTTC. Translating it yields CASSEGGIRLREQYF.